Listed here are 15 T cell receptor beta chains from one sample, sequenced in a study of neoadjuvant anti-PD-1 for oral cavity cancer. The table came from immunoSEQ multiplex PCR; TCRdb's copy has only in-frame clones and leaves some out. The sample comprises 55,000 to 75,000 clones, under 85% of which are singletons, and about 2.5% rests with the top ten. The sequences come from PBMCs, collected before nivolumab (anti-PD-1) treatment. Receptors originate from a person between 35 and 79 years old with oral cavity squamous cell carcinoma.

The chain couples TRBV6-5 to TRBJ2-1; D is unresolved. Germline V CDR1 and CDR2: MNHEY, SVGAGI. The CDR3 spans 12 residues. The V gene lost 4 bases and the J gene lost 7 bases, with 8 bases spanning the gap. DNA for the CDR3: TGTGCCAGCAGTTTAGGTTTGAATGAGCAGTTCTTC. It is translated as CASSLGLNEQFF.

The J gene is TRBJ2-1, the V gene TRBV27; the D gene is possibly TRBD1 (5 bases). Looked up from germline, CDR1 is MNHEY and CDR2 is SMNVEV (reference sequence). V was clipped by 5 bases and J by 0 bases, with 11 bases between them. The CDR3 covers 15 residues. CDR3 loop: CASSKKGSSYNEQFF. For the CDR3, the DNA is TGTGCCAGCAGTAAAAAGGGGTCCTCCTACAATGAGCAGTTCTTC.

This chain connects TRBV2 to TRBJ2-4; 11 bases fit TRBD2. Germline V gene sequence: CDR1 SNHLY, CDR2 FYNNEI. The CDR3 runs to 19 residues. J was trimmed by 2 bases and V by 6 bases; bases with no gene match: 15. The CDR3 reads CASSPPWGSGGASKNIQYF. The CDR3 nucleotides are TGTGCCAGCAGCCCCCCCTGGGGTAGCGGGGGGGCGTCCAAAAACATTCAGTACTTC.

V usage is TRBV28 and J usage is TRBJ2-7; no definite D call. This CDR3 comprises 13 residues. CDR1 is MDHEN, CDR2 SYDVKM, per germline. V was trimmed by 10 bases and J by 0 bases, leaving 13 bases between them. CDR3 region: CATGSPYSYEQYF. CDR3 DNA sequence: TGTGCCACGGGCAGTCCGTACTCCTACGAGCAGTACTTC.

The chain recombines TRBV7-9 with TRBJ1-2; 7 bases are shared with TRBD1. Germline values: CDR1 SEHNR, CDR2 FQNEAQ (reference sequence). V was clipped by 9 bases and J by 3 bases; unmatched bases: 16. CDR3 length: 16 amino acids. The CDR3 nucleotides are TGTGCCAGTGCCAGCGGAGGGGGCTCAGGGGACTATGGCTACACCTTC. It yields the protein CASASGGGSGDYGYTF. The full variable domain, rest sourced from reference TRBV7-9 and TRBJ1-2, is DTGVSQNPRHKITKRGQNVTFRCDPISEHNRLYWYRQTLGQGPEFLTYFQNEAQLEKSRLLSDRFSAERPKGSFSTLEIQRTEQGDSAMYLCASASGGGSGDYGYTFGSGTRLTVV.

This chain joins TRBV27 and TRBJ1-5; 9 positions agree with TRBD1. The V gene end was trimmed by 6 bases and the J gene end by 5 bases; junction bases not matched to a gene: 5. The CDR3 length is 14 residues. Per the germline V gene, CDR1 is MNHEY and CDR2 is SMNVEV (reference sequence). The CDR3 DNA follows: TGTGCCAGCAGGAAACAGGGGGCTTATCAGCCCCAGCATTTT. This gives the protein CASRKQGAYQPQHF.

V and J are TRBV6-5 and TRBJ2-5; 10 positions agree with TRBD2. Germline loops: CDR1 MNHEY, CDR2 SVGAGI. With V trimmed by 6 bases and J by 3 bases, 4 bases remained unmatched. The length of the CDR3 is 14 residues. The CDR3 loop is CASSLGLAEETQYF. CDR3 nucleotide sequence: TGTGCCAGCAGCCTCGGACTAGCGGAAGAGACCCAGTACTTC.

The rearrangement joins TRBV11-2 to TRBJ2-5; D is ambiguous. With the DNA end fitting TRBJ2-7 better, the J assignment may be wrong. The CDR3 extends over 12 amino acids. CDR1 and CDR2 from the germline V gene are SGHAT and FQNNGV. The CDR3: CASSSPSYEQYF. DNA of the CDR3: TGTGCCAGCAGCTCCCCCTCCTACGAGCAGTACTTC.

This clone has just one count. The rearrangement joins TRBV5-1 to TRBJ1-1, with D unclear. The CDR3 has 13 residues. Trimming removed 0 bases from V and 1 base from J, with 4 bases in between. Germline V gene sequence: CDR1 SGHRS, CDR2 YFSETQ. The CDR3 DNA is TGCGCCAGCAGCTTGGACAGGAACACTGAAGCTTTCTTT. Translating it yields CASSLDRNTEAFF.

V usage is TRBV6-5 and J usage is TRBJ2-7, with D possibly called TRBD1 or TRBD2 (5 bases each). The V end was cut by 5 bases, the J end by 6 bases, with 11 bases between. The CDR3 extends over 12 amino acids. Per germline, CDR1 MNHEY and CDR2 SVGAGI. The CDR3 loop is CASSTGTFEQYF. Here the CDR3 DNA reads TGTGCCAGCAGTACTGGGACGTTCGAGCAGTACTTC.

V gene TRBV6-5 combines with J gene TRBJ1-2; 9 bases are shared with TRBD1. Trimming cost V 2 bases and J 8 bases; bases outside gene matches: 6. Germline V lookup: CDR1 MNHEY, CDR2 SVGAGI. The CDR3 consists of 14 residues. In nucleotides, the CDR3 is TGTGCCAGCAGTTACCGGGGACAGGGAGAGGGCTACACCTTC. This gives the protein CASSYRGQGEGYTF.

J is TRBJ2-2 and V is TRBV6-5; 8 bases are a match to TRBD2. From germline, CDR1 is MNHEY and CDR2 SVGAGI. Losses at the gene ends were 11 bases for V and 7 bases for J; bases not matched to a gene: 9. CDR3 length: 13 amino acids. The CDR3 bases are TGTGCCTGCCGGGAGGGAGGGAGCGGGGAGCTGTTTTTT. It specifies CACREGGSGELFF.

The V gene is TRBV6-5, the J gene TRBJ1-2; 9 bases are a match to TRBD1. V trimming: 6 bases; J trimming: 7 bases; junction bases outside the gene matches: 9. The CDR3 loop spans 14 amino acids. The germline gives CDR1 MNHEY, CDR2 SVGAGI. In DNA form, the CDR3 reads TGTGCCAGCAGAGTAACAGGGGGCGCCTCTGGCTACACCTTC. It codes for CASRVTGGASGYTF.

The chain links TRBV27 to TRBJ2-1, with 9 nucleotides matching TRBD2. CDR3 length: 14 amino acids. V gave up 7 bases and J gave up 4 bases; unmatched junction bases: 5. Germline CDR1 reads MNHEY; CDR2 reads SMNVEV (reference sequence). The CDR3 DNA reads TGTGCCAGCAAACGGAGCGGGGGGTACAATGAGCAGTTCTTC. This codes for CASKRSGGYNEQFF.

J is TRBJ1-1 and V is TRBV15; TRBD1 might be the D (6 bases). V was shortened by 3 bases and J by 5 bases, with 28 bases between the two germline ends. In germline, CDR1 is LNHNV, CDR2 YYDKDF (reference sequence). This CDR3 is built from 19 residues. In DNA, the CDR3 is TGTGCCACCAGCAGGGGGGCAGGTGTCCGGCCCACCGAGGAAACTGAAGCTTTCTTT. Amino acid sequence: CATSRGAGVRPTEETEAFF.